The present T cell receptor (beta chain) was sequenced within a study of blood T cells in healthy people across ages. This CDR3 is built from 18 residues. The V and J ends lost 5 bases and 3 bases, in that order; junction bases with no gene match: 15. Germline-derived CDR1 and CDR2 are SGHVS and FQNEAQ. It was with a sample-barcoded 5' primer and a J-beta primer mix that a second PCR of roughly 7 to 12 cycles was run. TCRdb reprocessed the 5' RACE reads via MiXCR and lists one record per CDR3 protein. The repertoire consists of 1,800,000 or so distinct CDR3 sequences, with 30% to 40% occurring once and the leading ten covering 23%.

The TCR comes from a human donor in good health. The sample comprised blood. The genes are TRBV7-8 and TRBJ1-5; 8 positions agree with TRBD1. The CDR3, as DNA: TGTGCCAGCAGCCCGCTTGTCGGACAGGGAGAAAACAATCAGCCCCAGCATTTT. Protein: CASSPLVGQGENNQPQHF.